This TCR beta chain came from a study of T cell clusters in autoimmune cytopenias. TRB was amplified from roughly 250 ng of peripheral blood genomic DNA per sample. One tube held mixed TRB-A and TRB-B primer pools for touch-down PCR. With the multiplex PCR reads reprocessed, TCRdb shows one record per CDR3 protein and no DNA. The sample totals over 6,000 distinct CDR3 sequences. Germline V gives CDR1 MNHEY, CDR2 SMNVEV (reference sequence). CDR3 length equals 16 residues. These data were likewise used in another study, on T cell repertoires in aging, cancer and after chemotherapy. That investigation notes: Compared with age-matched healthy donors, untreated hematological or solid cancer patients showed higher blood TCR clonality.

The source material was peripheral blood. This receptor was identified in a human donor in good health. This chain joins TRBV27 and TRBJ1-6; TCRdb indicates TRBD1, and absent DNA this call remains unverified. The CDR3 protein is CASSYRDGDYNSPLHF.